This TCR beta chain was sequenced in a study of blood T cell dynamics during melanoma immunotherapy. Time point in this sample: pre-treatment baseline. Assay: immunoSEQ multiplex PCR; the TCRdb copy retains only in-frame clones and omits some. The sample holds about 15,000 clones; more than 75% are singletons and the top ten take approximately 4.2%. The CDR3 is made up of 14 amino acids. Germline CDR1 and CDR2: SNHLY and FYNNEI. V gave up 2 bases and J gave up 5 bases, with 12 bases separating them. This chain uses TRBV2 with TRBJ2-5; D is unclear. Sequencing was performed on blood, taken from a patient treated with checkpoint blockade. The sequence was obtained from a human donor with melanoma. The CDR3 nucleotides read TGTGCCAGCAGTGAACAGGAGCCACGGGAGACCCAGTACTTC. Translated: CASSEQEPRETQYF.